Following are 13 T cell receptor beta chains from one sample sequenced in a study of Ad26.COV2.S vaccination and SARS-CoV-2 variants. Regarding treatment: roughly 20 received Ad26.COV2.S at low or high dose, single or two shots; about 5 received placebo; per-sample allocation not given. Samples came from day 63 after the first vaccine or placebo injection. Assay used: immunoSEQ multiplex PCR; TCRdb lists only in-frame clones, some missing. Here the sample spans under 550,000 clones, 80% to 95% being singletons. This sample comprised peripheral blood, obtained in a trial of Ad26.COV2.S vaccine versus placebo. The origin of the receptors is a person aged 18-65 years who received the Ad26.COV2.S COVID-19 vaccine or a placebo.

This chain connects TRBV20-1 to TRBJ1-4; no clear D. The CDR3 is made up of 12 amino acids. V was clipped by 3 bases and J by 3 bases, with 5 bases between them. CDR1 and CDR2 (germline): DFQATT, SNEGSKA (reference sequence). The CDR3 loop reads CSASGANEKLFF. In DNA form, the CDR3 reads TGCAGTGCTAGTGGGGCTAATGAAAAACTGTTTTTT.

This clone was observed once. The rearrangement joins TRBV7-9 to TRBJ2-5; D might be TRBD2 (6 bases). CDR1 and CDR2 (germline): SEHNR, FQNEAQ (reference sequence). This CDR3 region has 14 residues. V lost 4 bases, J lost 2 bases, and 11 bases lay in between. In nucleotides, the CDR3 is TGTGCCAGCAGCTCAGGACTACAACAAGAGACCCAGTACTTC. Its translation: CASSSGLQQETQYF.

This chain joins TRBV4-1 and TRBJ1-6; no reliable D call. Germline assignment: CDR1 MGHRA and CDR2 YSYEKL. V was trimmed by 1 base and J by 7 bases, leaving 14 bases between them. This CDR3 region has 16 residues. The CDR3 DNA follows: TGCGCCAGCAGCCAAGCCCGAGAGGCCACGAATTCACCCCTCCACTTT. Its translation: CASSQAREATNSPLHF.

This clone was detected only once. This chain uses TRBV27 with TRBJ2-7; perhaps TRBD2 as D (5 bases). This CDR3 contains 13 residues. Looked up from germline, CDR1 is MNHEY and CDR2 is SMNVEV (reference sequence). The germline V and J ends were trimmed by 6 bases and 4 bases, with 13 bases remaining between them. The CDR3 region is CASSDRGSYEQYF. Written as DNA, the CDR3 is TGTGCCAGCAGCGACCGGGGATCATACGAGCAGTACTTC.

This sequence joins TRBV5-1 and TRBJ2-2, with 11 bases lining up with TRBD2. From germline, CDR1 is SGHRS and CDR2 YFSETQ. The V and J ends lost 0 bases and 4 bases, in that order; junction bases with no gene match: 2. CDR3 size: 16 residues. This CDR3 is CASSLVAGGLTGELFF. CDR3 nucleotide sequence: TGCGCCAGCAGCTTGGTAGCGGGAGGGCTCACCGGGGAGCTGTTTTTT.

For the CDR3, the DNA is TGTGCCAGCAGCAACAGGGTTGGGGGGTCTGCTTTCTTT. As protein: CASSNRVGGSAFF. V gene TRBV9 combines with J gene TRBJ1-1; D is possibly TRBD1 (6 bases). The CDR3 runs to 13 residues. In germline, CDR1 is SGDLS, CDR2 YYNGEE. V lost 4 bases to trimming and J lost 11 bases, with 18 bases between them.

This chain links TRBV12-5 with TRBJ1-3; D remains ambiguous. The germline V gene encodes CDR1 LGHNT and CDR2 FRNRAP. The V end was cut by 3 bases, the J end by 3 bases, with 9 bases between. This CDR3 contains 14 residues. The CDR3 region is CASGFQSFGNTIYF. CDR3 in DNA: TGTGCTAGTGGTTTTCAGTCGTTTGGAAACACCATATATTTT.

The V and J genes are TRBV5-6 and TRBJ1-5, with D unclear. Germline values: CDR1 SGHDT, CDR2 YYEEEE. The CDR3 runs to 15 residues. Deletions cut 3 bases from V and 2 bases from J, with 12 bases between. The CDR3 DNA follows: TGTGCCAGCAGCTATAAACAATGGGGCAATCAGCCCCAGCATTTT. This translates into CASSYKQWGNQPQHF.

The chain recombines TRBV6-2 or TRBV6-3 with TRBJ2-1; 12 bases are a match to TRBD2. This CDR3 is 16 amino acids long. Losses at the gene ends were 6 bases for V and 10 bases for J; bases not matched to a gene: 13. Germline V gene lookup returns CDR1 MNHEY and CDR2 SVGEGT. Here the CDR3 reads CASSYLAGGGFSEQFF. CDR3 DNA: TGTGCCAGCAGCTATCTAGCGGGAGGGGGGTTTTCAGAGCAGTTCTTC.

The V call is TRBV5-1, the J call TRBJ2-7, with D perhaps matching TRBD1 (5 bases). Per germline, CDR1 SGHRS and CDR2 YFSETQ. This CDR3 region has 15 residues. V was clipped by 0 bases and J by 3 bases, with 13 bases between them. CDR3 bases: TGCGCCAGCAGCTTGGTAGGGCAGGGCCGCTACGAGCAGTACTTC. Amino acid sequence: CASSLVGQGRYEQYF.

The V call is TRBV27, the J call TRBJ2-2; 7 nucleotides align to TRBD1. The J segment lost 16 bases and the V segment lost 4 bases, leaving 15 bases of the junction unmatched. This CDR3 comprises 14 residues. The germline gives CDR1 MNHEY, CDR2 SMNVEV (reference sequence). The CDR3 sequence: CASSSGQFSGESFF. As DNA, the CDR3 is TGTGCCAGCAGTTCGGGACAGTTCTCTGGGGAGTCGTTTTTT.

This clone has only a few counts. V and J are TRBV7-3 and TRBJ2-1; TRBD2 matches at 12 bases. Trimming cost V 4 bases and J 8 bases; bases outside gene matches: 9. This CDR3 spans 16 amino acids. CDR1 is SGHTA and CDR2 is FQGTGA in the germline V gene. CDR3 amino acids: CASSSLAGGLSDEQFF. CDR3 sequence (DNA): TGTGCCAGCAGCTCCCTAGCGGGAGGGCTGTCGGATGAGCAGTTCTTC. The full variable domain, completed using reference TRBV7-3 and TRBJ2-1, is GAGVSQTPSNKVTEKGKYVELRCDPISGHTALYWYRQSLGQGPEFLIYFQGTGAADDSGLPNDRFFAVRPEGSVSTLKIQRTERGDSAVYLCASSSLAGGLSDEQFFGPGTRLTVL.

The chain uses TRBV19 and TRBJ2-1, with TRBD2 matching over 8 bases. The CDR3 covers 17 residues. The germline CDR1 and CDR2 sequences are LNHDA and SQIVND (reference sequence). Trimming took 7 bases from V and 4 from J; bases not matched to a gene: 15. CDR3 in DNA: TGTGCCAGTACTCCTCCGGTAGCGGGACCCTCATACAATGAGCAGTTCTTC. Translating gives CASTPPVAGPSYNEQFF.